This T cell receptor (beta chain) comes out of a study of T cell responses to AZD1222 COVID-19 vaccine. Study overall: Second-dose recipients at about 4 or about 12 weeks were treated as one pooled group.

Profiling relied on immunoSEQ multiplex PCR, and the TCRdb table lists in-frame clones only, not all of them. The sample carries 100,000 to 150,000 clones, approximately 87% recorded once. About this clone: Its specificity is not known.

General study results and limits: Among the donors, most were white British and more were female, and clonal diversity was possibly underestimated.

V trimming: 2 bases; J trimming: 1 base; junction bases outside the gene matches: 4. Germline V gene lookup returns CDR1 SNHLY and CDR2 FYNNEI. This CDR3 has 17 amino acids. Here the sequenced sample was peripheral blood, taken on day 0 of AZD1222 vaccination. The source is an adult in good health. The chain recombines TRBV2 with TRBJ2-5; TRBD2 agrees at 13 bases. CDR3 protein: CASSELRTSGSQETQYF. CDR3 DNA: TGTGCCAGCAGTGAACTCCGGACTAGCGGGAGCCAAGAGACCCAGTACTTC.